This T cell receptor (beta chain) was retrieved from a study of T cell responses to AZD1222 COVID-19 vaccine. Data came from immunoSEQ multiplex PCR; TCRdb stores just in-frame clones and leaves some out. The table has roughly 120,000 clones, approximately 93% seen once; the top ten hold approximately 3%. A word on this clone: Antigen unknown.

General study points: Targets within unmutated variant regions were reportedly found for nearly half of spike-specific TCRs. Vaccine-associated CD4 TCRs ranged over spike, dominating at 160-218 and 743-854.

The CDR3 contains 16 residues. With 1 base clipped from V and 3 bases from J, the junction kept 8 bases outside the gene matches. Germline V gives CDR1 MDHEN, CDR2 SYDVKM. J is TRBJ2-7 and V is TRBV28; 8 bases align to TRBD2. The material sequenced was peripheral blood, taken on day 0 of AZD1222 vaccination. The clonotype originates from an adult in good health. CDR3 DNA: TGTGCCAGCAGTTTATTGGGCCGGGAGGGCTACTACGAGCAGTACTTC. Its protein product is CASSLLGREGYYEQYF.